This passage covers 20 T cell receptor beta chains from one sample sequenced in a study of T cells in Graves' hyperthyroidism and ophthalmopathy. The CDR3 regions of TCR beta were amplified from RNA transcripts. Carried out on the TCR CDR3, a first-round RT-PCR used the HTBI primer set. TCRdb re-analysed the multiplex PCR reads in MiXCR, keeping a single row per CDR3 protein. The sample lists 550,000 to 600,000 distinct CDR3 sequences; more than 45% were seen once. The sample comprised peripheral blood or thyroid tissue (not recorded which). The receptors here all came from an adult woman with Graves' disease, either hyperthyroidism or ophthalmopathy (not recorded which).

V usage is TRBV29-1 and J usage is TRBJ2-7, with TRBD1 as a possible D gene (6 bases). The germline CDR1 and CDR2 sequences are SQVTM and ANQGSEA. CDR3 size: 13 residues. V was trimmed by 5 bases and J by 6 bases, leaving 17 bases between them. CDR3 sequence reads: CSVRQGPQGEQYF. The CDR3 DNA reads TGCAGCGTTCGTCAGGGGCCCCAGGGCGAGCAGTACTTC.

The CDR3: CASEGVFQEAFF. The CDR3 bases are TGTGCCAGCGAGGGGGTATTTCAAGAAGCTTTCTTT. The chain carries TRBV7-9 and TRBJ1-1, with D possibly being TRBD1 (6 bases). There are 12 residues in the CDR3. Germline CDR1 reads SEHNR; CDR2 reads FQNEAQ (reference sequence). V gave up 8 bases and J gave up 8 bases, with 15 bases separating them.

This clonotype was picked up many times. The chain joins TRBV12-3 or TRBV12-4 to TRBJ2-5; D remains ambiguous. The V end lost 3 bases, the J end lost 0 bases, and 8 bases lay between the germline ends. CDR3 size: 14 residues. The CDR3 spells CASSFLGNQETQYF. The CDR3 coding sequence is TGTGCCAGCAGTTTCCTGGGGAACCAAGAGACCCAGTACTTC.

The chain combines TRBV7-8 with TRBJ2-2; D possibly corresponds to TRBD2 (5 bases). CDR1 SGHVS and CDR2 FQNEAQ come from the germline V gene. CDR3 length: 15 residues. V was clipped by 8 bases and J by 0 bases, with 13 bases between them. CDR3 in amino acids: CASSPSSTNTGELFF. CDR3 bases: TGTGCCAGCTCACCTAGCTCTACGAACACCGGGGAGCTGTTTTTT.

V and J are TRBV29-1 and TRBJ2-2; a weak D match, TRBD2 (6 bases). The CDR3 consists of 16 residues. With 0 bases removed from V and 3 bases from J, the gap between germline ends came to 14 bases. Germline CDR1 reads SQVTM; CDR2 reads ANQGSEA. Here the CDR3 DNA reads TGCAGCGTTGAAGATCTCGACGGGAGCTACACCGGGGAGCTGTTTTTT. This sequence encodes CSVEDLDGSYTGELFF.

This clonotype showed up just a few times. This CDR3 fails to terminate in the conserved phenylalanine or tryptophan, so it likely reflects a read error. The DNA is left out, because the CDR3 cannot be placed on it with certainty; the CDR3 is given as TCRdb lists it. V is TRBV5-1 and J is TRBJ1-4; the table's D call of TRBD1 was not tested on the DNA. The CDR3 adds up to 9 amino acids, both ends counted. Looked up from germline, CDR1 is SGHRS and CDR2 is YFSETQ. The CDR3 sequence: CASSGGTIV.

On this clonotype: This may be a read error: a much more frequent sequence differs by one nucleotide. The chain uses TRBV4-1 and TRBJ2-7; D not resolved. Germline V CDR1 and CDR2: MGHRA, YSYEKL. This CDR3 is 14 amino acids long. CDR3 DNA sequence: TGCGCCAGCAGCCAACACCGTTTGGTCTACGAGCGGTACTTC. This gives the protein CASSQHRLVYERYF.

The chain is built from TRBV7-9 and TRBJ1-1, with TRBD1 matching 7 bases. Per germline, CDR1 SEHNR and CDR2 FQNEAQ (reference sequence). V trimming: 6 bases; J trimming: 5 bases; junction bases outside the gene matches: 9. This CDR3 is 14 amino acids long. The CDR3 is CASRQTGIGTEAFF. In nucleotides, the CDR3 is TGTGCCAGCAGACAGACAGGGATCGGAACTGAAGCTTTCTTT.

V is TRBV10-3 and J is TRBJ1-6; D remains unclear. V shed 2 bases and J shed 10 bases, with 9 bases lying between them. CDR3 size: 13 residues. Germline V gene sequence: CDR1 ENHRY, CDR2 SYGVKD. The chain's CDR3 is CAISEGGGSPLHF. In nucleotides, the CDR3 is TGTGCCATCAGTGAGGGAGGAGGATCACCCCTCCACTTT.

This CDR3 reads CASSLLSEGSSYEQYF. CDR3 DNA sequence: TGTGCCAGCAGCCTATTATCGGAGGGCAGCTCCTACGAGCAGTACTTC. This chain uses TRBV7-2 with TRBJ2-5, with D possibly matching TRBD2 (6 bases). The last part of the DNA fits TRBJ2-7 better; the J call may be wrong. There are 16 residues in the CDR3. Per the germline V gene, CDR1 is SGHTA and CDR2 is FQGNSA.

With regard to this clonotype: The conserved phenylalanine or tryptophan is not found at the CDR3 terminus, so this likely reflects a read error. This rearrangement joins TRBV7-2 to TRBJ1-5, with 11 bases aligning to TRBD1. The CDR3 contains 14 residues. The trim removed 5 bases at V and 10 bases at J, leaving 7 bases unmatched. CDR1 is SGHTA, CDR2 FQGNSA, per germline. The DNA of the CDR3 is TGTGCCAGCAGCGACGGACAGGGGGCCTCACCCCAGCATCTT. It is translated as CASSDGQGASPQHL.

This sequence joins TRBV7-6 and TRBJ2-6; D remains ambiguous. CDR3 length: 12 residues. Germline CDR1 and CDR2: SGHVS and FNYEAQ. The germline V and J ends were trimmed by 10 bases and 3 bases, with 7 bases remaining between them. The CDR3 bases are TGTGCCACCAACGGTGGGGCCAACGTCCTGACTTTC. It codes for CATNGGANVLTF.

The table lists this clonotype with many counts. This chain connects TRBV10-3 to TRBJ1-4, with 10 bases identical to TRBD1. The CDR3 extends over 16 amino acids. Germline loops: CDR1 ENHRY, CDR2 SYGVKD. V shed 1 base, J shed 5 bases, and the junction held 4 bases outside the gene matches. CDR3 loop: CAISEFSGQGNEKLFF. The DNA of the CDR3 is TGTGCCATCAGTGAGTTTTCGGGACAGGGGAATGAAAAACTGTTTTTT.

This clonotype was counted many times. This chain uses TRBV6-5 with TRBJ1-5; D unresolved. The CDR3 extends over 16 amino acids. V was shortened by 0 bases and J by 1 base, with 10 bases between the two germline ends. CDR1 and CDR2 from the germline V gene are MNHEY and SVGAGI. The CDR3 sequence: CASSYSGRGSNQPQHF. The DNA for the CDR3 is TGTGCCAGCAGTTACTCGGGGAGAGGGAGCAATCAGCCCCAGCATTTT.

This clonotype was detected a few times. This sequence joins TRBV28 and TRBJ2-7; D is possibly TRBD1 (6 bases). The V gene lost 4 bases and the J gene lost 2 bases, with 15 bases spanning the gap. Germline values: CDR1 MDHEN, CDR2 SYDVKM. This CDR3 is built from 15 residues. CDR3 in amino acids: CASSSTGFRPYEQYF. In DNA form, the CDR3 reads TGTGCCAGCAGTTCTACAGGGTTTCGGCCCTACGAGCAGTACTTC.

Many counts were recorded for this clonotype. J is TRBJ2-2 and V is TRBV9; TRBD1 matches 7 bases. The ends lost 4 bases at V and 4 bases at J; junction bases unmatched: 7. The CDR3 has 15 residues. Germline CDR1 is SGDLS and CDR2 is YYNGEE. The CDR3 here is CASSSRQGSTGELFF. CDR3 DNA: TGTGCCAGCAGCTCCCGACAGGGTAGCACCGGGGAGCTGTTTTTT.

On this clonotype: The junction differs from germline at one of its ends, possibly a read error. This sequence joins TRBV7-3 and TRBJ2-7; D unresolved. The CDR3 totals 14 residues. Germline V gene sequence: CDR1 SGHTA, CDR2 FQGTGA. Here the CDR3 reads CASSLIGPSYEQYF. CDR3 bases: TGCGCCAGCAGCTTAATCGGACCGAGCTACGAGCAGTACTTC.

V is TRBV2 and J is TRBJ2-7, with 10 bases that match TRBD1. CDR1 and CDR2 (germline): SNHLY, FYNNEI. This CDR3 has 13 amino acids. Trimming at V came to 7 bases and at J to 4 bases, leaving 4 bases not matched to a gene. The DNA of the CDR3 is TGTGCCAGCATGGGGGACAGGGGTTACGAGCAGTACTTC. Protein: CASMGDRGYEQYF.

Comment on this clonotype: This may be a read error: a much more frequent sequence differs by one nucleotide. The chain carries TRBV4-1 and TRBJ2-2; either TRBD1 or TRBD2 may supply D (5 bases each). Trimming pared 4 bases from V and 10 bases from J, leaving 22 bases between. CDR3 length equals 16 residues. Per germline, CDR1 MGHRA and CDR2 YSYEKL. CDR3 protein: CASSPTEGLGSAELFF. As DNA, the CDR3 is TGCGCCAGCAGCCCGACAGAGGGGTTGGGTAGCGCGGAGCTGTTTTTT.

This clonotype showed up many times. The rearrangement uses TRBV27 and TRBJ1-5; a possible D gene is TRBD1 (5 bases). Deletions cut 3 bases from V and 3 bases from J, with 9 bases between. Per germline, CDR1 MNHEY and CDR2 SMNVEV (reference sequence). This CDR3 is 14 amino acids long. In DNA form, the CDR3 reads TGTGCCAGCAGTTTCATAGGGGACAATCAGCCCCAGCATTTT. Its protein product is CASSFIGDNQPQHF.